The 13 T cell receptor beta chains presented below share a single source sample, sequenced in a study of shared clonotypes between healthy human individuals. TCRdb's copy holds only in-frame clones and misses some; the assay was immunoSEQ multiplex PCR. This sample has approximately 2.3 million clones; 85% to 95% occur once, and the top ten carry 0.39%. Sequencing input: naive CD4+ T cells from PBMCs. Described subset: CD45RA+ positively selected. These receptors all come from a man between 18 and 29 years old in good health. Some clones in this sample may be carry-over from other donors' samples.

The J gene is TRBJ2-7, the V gene TRBV19, with a weak D call TRBD2 (5 bases). V shed 2 bases and J shed 5 bases, with 13 bases lying between them. In germline, CDR1 is LNHDA, CDR2 SQIVND (reference sequence). The CDR3 covers 14 residues. In DNA, the CDR3 is TGTGCCAGTAGTATATCGAGGGCTCGTGACGAGCAGTACTTC. It translates to CASSISRARDEQYF.

This chain uses TRBV7-9 with TRBJ1-1; unclear D gene. Germline loops: CDR1 SEHNR, CDR2 FQNEAQ (reference sequence). This CDR3 has 15 residues. V was clipped by 4 bases and J by 3 bases, with 15 bases between them. This chain's CDR3 is CASSSSARMDTEAFF. The DNA of the CDR3 is TGTGCCAGCAGCTCGTCAGCGCGGATGGACACTGAAGCTTTCTTT. The whole variable domain, filled in from reference TRBV7-9 and TRBJ1-1, reads DTGVSQNPRHKITKRGQNVTFRCDPISEHNRLYWYRQTLGQGPEFLTYFQNEAQLEKSRLLSDRFSAERPKGSFSTLEIQRTEQGDSAMYLCASSSSARMDTEAFFGQGTRLTVV.

The chain combines TRBV30 with TRBJ1-2, with 12 nucleotides matching TRBD1. The CDR3 consists of 16 residues. Trimming took 0 bases from V and 8 from J; bases not matched to a gene: 10. Looked up from germline, CDR1 is GTSNPN and CDR2 is SVGIG (reference sequence). The DNA of the CDR3 is TGTGCCTGGAGTGTGGGACAGGGGGCCGGGGTCGGAGGCTACACCTTC. Its translation: CAWSVGQGAGVGGYTF.

The chain joins TRBV15 to TRBJ1-2; the D is unclear. Trimming left V 1 base short and J 4 bases short, with 10 bases between. This CDR3 has 14 residues. Germline loops: CDR1 LNHNV, CDR2 YYDKDF (reference sequence). Written as DNA, the CDR3 is TGTGCCACCAGCAGAGGCCCGGCCGCCTATGGCTACACCTTC. Its translation: CATSRGPAAYGYTF.

The CDR3 loop is CASSLSVLNTDTQYF. The CDR3, as DNA: TGCGCCAGCAGCTTGTCAGTACTAAACACAGATACGCAGTATTTT. The J gene is TRBJ2-3, the V gene TRBV5-1; D is unclear. This CDR3 comprises 15 residues. V was shortened by 1 base and J by 2 bases, with 11 bases between the two germline ends. CDR1 is SGHRS and CDR2 is YFSETQ in the germline V gene.

J is TRBJ2-7 and V is TRBV19; no reliable D call. The CDR3 sequence is 14 residues long. Germline V gives CDR1 LNHDA, CDR2 SQIVND (reference sequence). Trimming removed 10 bases at V and 1 base at J, with 17 bases between. This CDR3 reads CATKDQRGSYEQYF. CDR3 nucleotide sequence: TGTGCCACGAAGGACCAGCGAGGATCCTACGAGCAGTACTTC.

A remark on this clone: This sample includes further DNA sequences coding for the same CDR3. J is TRBJ2-7 and V is TRBV19; D remains ambiguous. Trimming took 4 bases from V and 0 from J, leaving 7 bases between them. The CDR3 is 13 amino acids. The germline CDR1 and CDR2 sequences are LNHDA and SQIVND (reference sequence). CDR3 sequence (DNA): TGTGCCAGTAGTACGCAGGACTCCTACGAGCAGTACTTC. It encodes CASSTQDSYEQYF.

This clone was seen just once. The chain joins TRBV6-6 to TRBJ2-2; D is ambiguous. The CDR3 loop spans 15 amino acids. Trimming shortened V by 0 bases and J by 1 base, and 6 bases separated the two germline ends. CDR1 is MNHNY and CDR2 is SVGAGI in the germline V gene (reference sequence). This CDR3 reads CASSYSQQNTGELFF. CDR3 bases: TGTGCCAGCAGTTACTCGCAGCAGAACACCGGGGAGCTGTTTTTT.

The rearrangement links TRBV30 to TRBJ2-3, with D unresolved. The CDR3 is 15 residues long. V gave up 4 bases and J gave up 2 bases, with 16 bases separating them. Germline V gives CDR1 GTSNPN, CDR2 SVGIG (reference sequence). The chain's CDR3 is CAWTQTGSPTDTQYF. The CDR3 bases are TGTGCCTGGACCCAAACGGGCAGCCCCACAGATACGCAGTATTTT. The whole variable domain, remainder taken from reference TRBV30 and TRBJ2-3, is SQTIHQWPATLVQPVGSPLSLECTVEGTSNPNLYWYRQAAGRGLQLLFYSVGIGQISSEVPQNLSASRPQDRQFILSSKKLLLSDSGFYLCAWTQTGSPTDTQYFGPGTRLTVL.

The gene calls are TRBV7-8 and TRBJ2-3; D possibly corresponds to TRBD2 (5 bases). Trimming took 3 bases from V and 1 from J, leaving 17 bases between them. The CDR3 length is 17 residues. Per the germline V gene, CDR1 is SGHVS and CDR2 is FQNEAQ. Here the CDR3 DNA reads TGTGCCAGCAGCTTGCCGGGGAATTCTTTTGGCACAGATACGCAGTATTTT. It is translated as CASSLPGNSFGTDTQYF.

The chain has TRBV7-3 and TRBJ2-2, with D maybe TRBD2 (6 bases). Trimming took off 5 bases at V and 5 bases at J, with 15 bases between the two ends. In germline, CDR1 is SGHTA, CDR2 FQGTGA. This CDR3 is 15 amino acids long. CDR3 loop: CASSTDPRGTGELFF. The CDR3 region has the DNA TGTGCCAGCAGCACTGACCCACGGGGGACCGGGGAGCTGTTTTTT.

This sequence joins TRBV21-1 and TRBJ2-3; the tabulated D call, TRBD1, remains unverified against the DNA. TRBV21-1 is designated a pseudogene. The CDR3 contains 14 residues. The CDR3 bases are TGTGCCAGCAGCAACGAAAACAGGGCCAGTACGCAGTATTTT. This sequence encodes CASSNENRASTQYF.

The chain employs TRBV7-9 and TRBJ2-7, with 13 nucleotides matching TRBD2. V lost 5 bases, J lost 3 bases, and 7 bases stayed unmatched. The CDR3 runs to 16 residues. The germline V gene has CDR1 SEHNR and CDR2 FQNEAQ (reference sequence). The CDR3 sequence is CASSHGTSGVVYEQYF. CDR3 in DNA: TGTGCCAGCAGCCACGGGACTAGCGGGGTGGTCTACGAGCAGTACTTC.